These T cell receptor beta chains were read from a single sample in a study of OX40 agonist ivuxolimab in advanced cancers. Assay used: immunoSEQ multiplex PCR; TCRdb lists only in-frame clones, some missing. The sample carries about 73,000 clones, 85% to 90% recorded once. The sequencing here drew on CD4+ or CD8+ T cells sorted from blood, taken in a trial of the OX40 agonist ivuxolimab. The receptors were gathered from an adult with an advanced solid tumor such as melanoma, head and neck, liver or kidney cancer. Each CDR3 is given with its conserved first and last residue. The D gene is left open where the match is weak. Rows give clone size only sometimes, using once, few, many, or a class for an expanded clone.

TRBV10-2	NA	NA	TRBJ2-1	CASSDRGQKDEQFF	TGCGCCAGCAGTGATAGGGGACAAAAGGATGAGCAGTTCTTC
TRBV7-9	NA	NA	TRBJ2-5	CASSLALELETQYF	TGTGCCAGCAGCTTAGCGTTGGAGCTCGAGACCCAGTACTTC
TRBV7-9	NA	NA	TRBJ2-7	CASSGPDKVGGTSSYEQYF	TGTGCCAGCAGCGGACCGGACAAGGTAGGCGGGACCAGCTCCTACGAGCAGTACTTC
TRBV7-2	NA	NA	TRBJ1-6	CASSAEQGYYSPLHF	TGTGCCAGCAGCGCAGAACAGGGATACTATTCACCCCTCCACTTT
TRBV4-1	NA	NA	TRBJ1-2	CASSQQGGLYGYTF	TGCGCCAGCAGCCAACAGGGAGGCCTCTATGGCTACACCTTC
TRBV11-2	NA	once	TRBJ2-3	CASSLVMRGPDTQYF	TGTGCCAGCAGCTTAGTTATGCGGGGCCCAGATACGCAGTATTTT
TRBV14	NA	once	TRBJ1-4	CASSQDVQTNEKLFF	TGTGCCAGCAGCCAAGACGTACAGACTAATGAAAAACTGTTTTTT
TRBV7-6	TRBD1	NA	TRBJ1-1	CASSLGRDRDPEAFF	TGTGCCAGCAGCTTAGGCCGGGACAGGGATCCTGAAGCTTTCTTT
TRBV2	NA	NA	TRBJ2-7	CASSEAGGPYEQYF	TGTGCCAGCAGTGAAGCAGGGGGTCCCTACGAGCAGTACTTC
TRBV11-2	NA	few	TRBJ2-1	CASSLVGTDYNEQFF	TGTGCCAGCAGCTTGGTCGGGACGGATTACAATGAGCAGTTCTTC
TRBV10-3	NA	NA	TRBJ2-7	CAISEFTYEQYF	TGTGCCATCAGTGAGTTCACTTACGAGCAGTACTTC
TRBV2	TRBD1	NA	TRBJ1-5	CASREFPGQGYQPQHF	TGTGCCAGCAGAGAATTTCCGGGACAGGGGTATCAGCCCCAGCATTTT
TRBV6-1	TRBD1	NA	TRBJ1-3	CASSPRQGAGNTIYF	TGTGCCAGCAGTCCTCGACAGGGAGCTGGAAACACCATATATTTT
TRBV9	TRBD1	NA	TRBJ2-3	CASSVYTGQGTDTQYF	TGTGCCAGCAGCGTCTATACGGGACAGGGCACAGATACGCAGTATTTT
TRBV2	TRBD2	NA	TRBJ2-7	CASEAGDQLSYEQYF	TGTGCCAGCGAGGCGGGGGACCAACTCTCCTACGAGCAGTACTTC
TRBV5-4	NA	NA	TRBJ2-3	CASSWGRPDTQYF	TGTGCCAGCAGCTGGGGGCGCCCAGATACGCAGTATTTT